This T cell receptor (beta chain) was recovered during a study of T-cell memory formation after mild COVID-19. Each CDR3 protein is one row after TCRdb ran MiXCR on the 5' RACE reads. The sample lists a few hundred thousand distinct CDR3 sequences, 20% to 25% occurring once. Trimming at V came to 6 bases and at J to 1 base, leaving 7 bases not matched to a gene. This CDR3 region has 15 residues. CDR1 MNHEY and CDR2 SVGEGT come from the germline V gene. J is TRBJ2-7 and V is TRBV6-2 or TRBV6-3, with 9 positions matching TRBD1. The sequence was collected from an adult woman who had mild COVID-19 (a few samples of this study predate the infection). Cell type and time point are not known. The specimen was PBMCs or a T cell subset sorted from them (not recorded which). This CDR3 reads CASRRRDRASYEQYF. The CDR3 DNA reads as TGTGCCAGCAGACGCCGGGACAGGGCATCCTACGAGCAGTACTTC.